The 30 T cell receptor beta chains below come from one sample, sequenced in a study of Tregs in tolerant kidney transplant recipients. The table came from immunoSEQ multiplex PCR; TCRdb's copy has only in-frame clones and leaves some out. The table lists over 60,000 clones, 85% to 90% of them singletons. The specimen comprised CD4+ T cells from blood, sampled before the transplant. The receptors originated from a human donor who received a combined kidney and bone marrow transplant.

The rearrangement links TRBV7-3 to TRBJ2-1, with 7 nucleotides matching TRBD2. V shed 5 bases, J shed 7 bases, and the junction held 26 bases outside the gene matches. CDR3 length equals 20 residues. The germline CDR1 and CDR2 sequences are SGHTA and FQGTGA. The CDR3 is CASSPKTNRLAGGGDNEQFF. The CDR3 DNA sequence: TGTGCCAGCAGCCCCAAGACCAACCGACTAGCCGGAGGTGGAGATAATGAGCAGTTCTTC.

This sequence joins TRBV6-1 and TRBJ1-1; tentative D call: TRBD1 (5 bases). The CDR3 runs 14 residues. V was shortened by 8 bases and J by 0 bases, with 13 bases between the two germline ends. The germline V gene has CDR1 MNHNS and CDR2 SASEGT. CDR3 nucleotides: TGTGCCAGCCAGGGCATACCGATGAACACTGAAGCTTTCTTT. This sequence encodes CASQGIPMNTEAFF.

The rearrangement joins TRBV6-6 to TRBJ2-5; tentative D call: TRBD1 (6 bases). This CDR3 region has 13 residues. Germline CDR1 is MNHNY and CDR2 is SVGAGI (reference sequence). V was cut by 7 bases and J by 2 bases, with 11 bases left in between. The CDR3 loop reads CASKPDRQETQYF. The CDR3 nucleotides read TGTGCCAGCAAACCCGACAGGCAAGAGACCCAGTACTTC.

This clone was seen just once. J is TRBJ2-3 and V is TRBV7-3; TRBD1 might be the D (8 bases). V was cut by 8 bases and J by 2 bases, with 23 bases left in between. The V gene's germline CDR1 is SGHTA and CDR2 FQGTGA. CDR3 length: 17 amino acids. This CDR3 reads CASAIQGGTGDTDTQYF. In DNA, the CDR3 is TGTGCCAGCGCTATTCAGGGGGGGACAGGTGACACAGATACGCAGTATTTT.

The chain combines TRBV11-2 with TRBJ2-1, with D perhaps TRBD2 (6 bases). This CDR3 is built from 15 residues. The V end was cut by 4 bases, the J end by 4 bases, with 14 bases between. CDR1 and CDR2 (germline): SGHAT, FQNNGV. CDR3 amino acids: CASSWTSGVYNEQFF. CDR3 DNA: TGTGCCAGCAGCTGGACTTCGGGGGTGTACAATGAGCAGTTCTTC.

The V and J genes are TRBV7-8 and TRBJ2-3, with TRBD2 identical over 12 bases. The CDR3 sequence is 15 residues long. Germline V CDR1 and CDR2: SGHVS, FQNEAQ. Germline trimming cut 5 bases from V and 6 bases from J; bases unmatched to any gene: 6. The CDR3 sequence is CASSTTSGSADTQYF. DNA of the CDR3: TGTGCCAGCAGCACGACTAGCGGGAGTGCGGATACGCAGTATTTT.

The CDR3 region has the DNA TGTGCCAGCGGTCGGGATGCGGGAGGTATCTGGGAGCAGTACTTC. Protein: CASGRDAGGIWEQYF. The chain recombines TRBV7-7 with TRBJ2-7; 8 positions match TRBD2. J was trimmed by 7 bases and V by 8 bases; bases with no gene match: 16. The germline CDR1 and CDR2 sequences are SSHAT and FNYEAQ (reference sequence). The CDR3 is 15 residues long. Full variable domain (rest looked up from reference TRBV7-7 and TRBJ2-7): GAGVSQSPRYKVTKRGQDVTLRCDPISSHATLYWYQQALGQGPEFLTYFNYEAQPDKSGLPSDRFSAERPEGSISTLTIQRTEQRDSAMYRCASGRDAGGIWEQYFGPGTRLTVT.

The rearrangement uses TRBV28 and TRBJ1-5; 8 bases line up with TRBD1. V shed 6 bases, J shed 6 bases, and the junction held 7 bases outside the gene matches. The CDR3 extends over 14 amino acids. Germline assignment: CDR1 MDHEN and CDR2 SYDVKM. DNA of the CDR3: TGTGCCAGCAGCGGACAGGGCGGCTCTCAGCCCCAGCATTTT. Translated: CASSGQGGSQPQHF. The variable domain in full, with the rest retrieved from reference TRBV28 and TRBJ1-5, is DVKVTQSSRYLVKRTGEKVFLECVQDMDHENMFWYRQDPGLGLRLIYFSYDVKMKEKGDIPEGYSVSREKKERFSLILESASTNQTSMYLCASSGQGGSQPQHFGDGTRLSIL.

The chain carries TRBV20-1 and TRBJ1-2; a weak D match, TRBD1 (6 bases). This CDR3 is 11 amino acids long. The V gene lost 5 bases and the J gene lost 8 bases, with 12 bases spanning the gap. Germline V gene sequence: CDR1 DFQATT, CDR2 SNEGSKA (reference sequence). Here the CDR3 reads CSADLQGGYTF. DNA of the CDR3: TGCAGTGCTGACTTACAGGGCGGCTACACCTTC.

The chain recombines TRBV28 with TRBJ2-1; D gene ambiguous. From germline, CDR1 is MDHEN and CDR2 SYDVKM. V lost 6 bases to trimming and J lost 2 bases, with 14 bases between them. This CDR3 has 15 residues. The CDR3 here is CASSPAVVPYNEQFF. In nucleotides, the CDR3 is TGTGCCAGCAGCCCCGCGGTGGTCCCCTACAATGAGCAGTTCTTC.

The CDR3, as DNA: TGCGCCAGCAGCCAAGATCCGGGGCTATGGACTAGCGGGAGTATCCACGAGCAGTACTTC. This gives the protein CASSQDPGLWTSGSIHEQYF. This chain joins TRBV4-1 and TRBJ2-7; 13 bases are a match to TRBD2. The CDR3 loop spans 20 amino acids. Per the germline V gene, CDR1 is MGHRA and CDR2 is YSYEKL. Trimming removed 0 bases from V and 5 bases from J; junction bases left unmatched: 16.

V gene TRBV28 combines with J gene TRBJ1-2, with D tentatively TRBD1 (5 bases). The CDR3 sequence is 12 residues long. V was shortened by 7 bases and J by 2 bases, with 8 bases between the two germline ends. Germline CDR1 is MDHEN and CDR2 is SYDVKM. The DNA for the CDR3 is TGTGCCAGCATGACAGTAAACTATGGCTACACCTTC. This encodes CASMTVNYGYTF.

V and J are TRBV28 and TRBJ2-5; D gene uncertain. The CDR3 runs 15 residues. Germline CDR1 MDHEN, CDR2 SYDVKM. V lost 4 bases and J 5 bases, leaving 17 bases between the germline ends. The CDR3 here is CASSSNTVLVETQYF. For the CDR3, the DNA is TGTGCCAGCAGTTCAAATACAGTGTTGGTGGAGACCCAGTACTTC.

This clone was detected only once. This chain joins TRBV7-2 and TRBJ2-2; 7 nucleotides line up with TRBD1. With 4 bases clipped from V and 1 base from J, the junction kept 3 bases outside the gene matches. Per the germline V gene, CDR1 is SGHTA and CDR2 is FQGNSA. The CDR3 is made up of 15 amino acids. The CDR3 DNA is TGTGCCAGCAGCTCATGGACAGGGAACACCGGGGAGCTGTTTTTT. Translating gives CASSSWTGNTGELFF.

The V gene is TRBV5-1, the J gene TRBJ2-7, with 9 bases matching TRBD2. CDR1 and CDR2 (germline): SGHRS, YFSETQ. J lost 4 bases, V lost 4 bases, and 9 bases had no gene match. CDR3 length equals 15 residues. CDR3 sequence: CASSTSGTSNYEQYF. The CDR3 nucleotides are TGCGCCAGCAGCACTTCCGGGACTAGCAATTACGAGCAGTACTTC.

V is TRBV5-1 and J is TRBJ2-2, with 10 nucleotides matching TRBD1. Per germline, CDR1 SGHRS and CDR2 YFSETQ. The V and J ends lost 3 bases and 4 bases, in that order; junction bases with no gene match: 3. This CDR3 comprises 15 residues. CDR3 nucleotide sequence: TGCGCCAGCAGCTCCGGGACAGGGGTCACCGGGGAGCTGTTTTTT. It codes for CASSSGTGVTGELFF.

V usage is TRBV27 and J usage is TRBJ2-1, with 11 bases matching TRBD2. The CDR3 has 14 residues. The ends lost 2 bases at V and 8 bases at J; junction bases unmatched: 2. Germline CDR1 reads MNHEY; CDR2 reads SMNVEV (reference sequence). The chain's CDR3 is CASSLVTSGDEQFF. As DNA, the CDR3 is TGTGCCAGCAGTTTAGTGACTAGCGGGGATGAGCAGTTCTTC.

In its sample, this clone is medium-sized. The J gene is TRBJ1-5, the V gene TRBV28; 11 nucleotides line up with TRBD1. The junction had 9 bases not matched to a gene; V was cut back by 5 bases and J by 6 bases. Germline V gene data show CDR1 as MDHEN and CDR2 as SYDVKM. The CDR3 has 16 residues. CDR3 DNA: TGTGCCAGCAGTCTTGGACAGGGGGCGGGGCCTCAGCCCCAGCATTTT. It encodes CASSLGQGAGPQPQHF.

V usage is TRBV9 and J usage is TRBJ2-7; 11 bases line up with TRBD2. The CDR3 has 15 amino acids. V was clipped by 0 bases and J by 12 bases; unmatched bases: 11. Per germline, CDR1 SGDLS and CDR2 YYNGEE. Written as DNA, the CDR3 is TGTGCCAGCAGCGTAGACCTAGCGGGAGGCCACCGGGTGTACTTC. Protein product: CASSVDLAGGHRVYF.

The chain is built from TRBV7-9 and TRBJ2-7; a weak D match, TRBD2 (6 bases). CDR1 SEHNR and CDR2 FQNEAQ come from the germline V gene (reference sequence). V shed 2 bases and J shed 6 bases, with 17 bases lying between them. This CDR3 is 15 amino acids long. The CDR3 nucleotides are TGTGCCAGCAGCTTATTAGGAGGGCGTTCGGGCGAGCAGTACTTC. As protein: CASSLLGGRSGEQYF.

The genes are TRBV29-1 and TRBJ2-3, with TRBD2 matching 7 bases. V was pared by 3 bases and J by 1 base, with 13 bases of the junction left unmatched. The germline CDR1 and CDR2 sequences are SQVTM and ANQGSEA. CDR3 size: 17 residues. CDR3 sequence reads: CSVDQWGGRARTDTQYF. In nucleotides, the CDR3 is TGCAGCGTTGACCAATGGGGAGGGAGGGCCCGCACAGATACGCAGTATTTT.

The chain has TRBV27 and TRBJ2-1; TRBD2 matches 7 bases. The length of the CDR3 is 15 residues. Germline V gene lookup returns CDR1 MNHEY and CDR2 SMNVEV (reference sequence). The V segment lost 6 bases and the J segment 5 bases; nucleotides outside the gene matches: 10. The CDR3 spells CASSKAGDYHNEQFF. As DNA, the CDR3 is TGTGCCAGCAGCAAAGCCGGGGACTACCACAATGAGCAGTTCTTC.

This clone has a single count. The genes are TRBV19 and TRBJ2-1; TRBD2 matches 7 bases. Germline CDR1 LNHDA, CDR2 SQIVND (reference sequence). J was trimmed by 0 bases and V by 5 bases; bases with no gene match: 7. This CDR3 contains 16 residues. The CDR3 spells CASSPQGGSSYNEQFF. CDR3 bases: TGTGCCAGTAGTCCCCAGGGCGGGAGCTCCTACAATGAGCAGTTCTTC.

This chain joins TRBV5-6 and TRBJ2-1; weak D call: TRBD2 (5 bases). Germline V gene lookup returns CDR1 SGHDT and CDR2 YYEEEE. This CDR3 spans 15 amino acids. V was trimmed by 4 bases and J by 2 bases, leaving 13 bases between them. This chain's CDR3 is CASSPTRSPYNEQFF. The CDR3, as DNA: TGTGCCAGCAGCCCCACTAGGAGCCCCTACAATGAGCAGTTCTTC.

V usage is TRBV2 and J usage is TRBJ2-7, with 9 nucleotides matching TRBD2. This CDR3 contains 18 residues. Trimming at V came to 7 bases and at J to 4 bases, leaving 20 bases not matched to a gene. The germline CDR1 and CDR2 sequences are SNHLY and FYNNEI. CDR3 sequence reads: CASTWGLAGEVGVYEQYF. The CDR3 nucleotides read TGTGCCAGCACCTGGGGATTAGCGGGAGAAGTCGGCGTATACGAGCAGTACTTC.

This sequence joins TRBV11-1 and TRBJ2-7, with 10 nucleotides matching TRBD2. This CDR3 comprises 15 residues. V lost 4 bases and J lost 0; bases outside the gene matches: 3. CDR1 SGHAT and CDR2 FQDESV come from the germline V gene (reference sequence). Here the CDR3 DNA reads TGTGCCAGCAGCTCACTAGCGGGAACCTCCTACGAGCAGTACTTC. The encoded protein is CASSSLAGTSYEQYF. The entire variable domain, with the rest obtained from reference TRBV11-1 and TRBJ2-7, is as follows: EAEVAQSPRYKITEKSQAVAFWCDPISGHATLYWYRQILGQGPELLVQFQDESVVDDSQLPKDRFSAERLKGVDSTLKIQPAELGDSAMYLCASSSLAGTSYEQYFGPGTRLTVT.

This clone was found once. The rearrangement joins TRBV10-1 to TRBJ2-7, with TRBD2 matching 9 bases. The CDR3 spans 13 residues. Germline CDR1 is WNHNN and CDR2 is SYGVQD (reference sequence). V dropped 7 bases and J dropped 6; count of bases not matched to a gene: 7. CDR3 region: CASKASGAAEQYF. The CDR3 region has the DNA TGCGCCAGCAAGGCTAGCGGGGCTGCCGAGCAGTACTTC.

This clone appeared a single time. This CDR3 reads CASRQGGAKNIQYF. DNA of the CDR3: TGTGCCAGCCGCCAGGGAGGAGCCAAAAACATTCAGTACTTC. The rearrangement uses TRBV5-8 and TRBJ2-4, with D possibly being TRBD2 (6 bases). V lost 7 bases to trimming and J lost 0 bases, with 11 bases between them. The CDR3 has 14 residues. CDR1 is SGHTS and CDR2 is YDEGEE in the germline V gene.

V is TRBV5-1 and J is TRBJ2-1; D remains unclear. This CDR3 spans 15 amino acids. Germline CDR1 reads SGHRS; CDR2 reads YFSETQ. V was trimmed by 3 bases and J by 1 base, leaving 11 bases between them. The CDR3 DNA follows: TGCGCCAGCAGCTCAGATCTTGGTTCCTACAATGAGCAGTTCTTC. It translates to CASSSDLGSYNEQFF.

The chain links TRBV29-1 to TRBJ1-1, with D maybe TRBD1 (5 bases). V gave up 2 bases and J gave up 0 bases, with 13 bases separating them. Germline CDR1 and CDR2: SQVTM and ANQGSEA. This CDR3 spans 15 amino acids. DNA for the CDR3: TGCAGCGTTGAAAAGGGGCGGGAGATGAACACTGAAGCTTTCTTT. Protein: CSVEKGREMNTEAFF.